The 31 T cell receptor beta chains presented below share a single source sample, sequenced in a study of blood T cell repertoires in COVID-19. Sequenced by immunoSEQ multiplex PCR; TCRdb stores in-frame clones only, minus some. This table holds about 270,000 clones, around 89% found once. The source material was PBMCs or T cells enriched from blood (not recorded which). The source is a woman in her twenties or thirties with acute COVID-19.

This chain connects TRBV11-2 to TRBJ1-1, with D possibly being TRBD1 (6 bases). CDR3 size: 16 residues. Germline lookup yields CDR1 SGHAT and CDR2 FQNNGV. The ends were cut back, 1 base at V and 3 bases at J, with 15 bases in the middle. CDR3 protein: CASSLGRQGLDTEAFF. The DNA of the CDR3 is TGTGCCAGCAGCTTAGGACGTCAGGGGTTAGACACTGAAGCTTTCTTT.

The chain joins TRBV5-1 to TRBJ2-3, with 9 bases lining up with TRBD2. The germline V gene has CDR1 SGHRS and CDR2 YFSETQ. Trimming removed 3 bases from V and 5 bases from J; junction bases left unmatched: 7. The CDR3 length is 15 residues. The CDR3 spells CASSSTTSGIDTQYF. Written as DNA, the CDR3 is TGCGCCAGCAGCTCAACGACTAGCGGTATAGATACGCAGTATTTT.

V and J are TRBV7-3 and TRBJ2-5; TRBD1 matches at 8 bases. Germline lookup yields CDR1 SGHTA and CDR2 FQGTGA. The CDR3 runs to 13 residues. With V trimmed by 5 bases and J by 5 bases, 4 bases remained unmatched. As DNA, the CDR3 is TGTGCCAGCAGCCCCACAGGGGGGGAGACCCAGTACTTC. Translation: CASSPTGGETQYF.

The rearrangement uses TRBV2 and TRBJ1-5; 8 bases fit TRBD1. This CDR3 has 15 amino acids. Trimming cost V 8 bases and J 7 bases; bases outside gene matches: 13. Germline V CDR1 and CDR2: SNHLY, FYNNEI. The CDR3 protein is CASGVGETGVQPQHF. The CDR3 nucleotides read TGTGCCAGCGGGGTCGGCGAGACAGGGGTGCAGCCCCAGCATTTT.

The V call is TRBV4-1, the J call TRBJ1-2, with 9 nucleotides matching TRBD1. The CDR3 extends over 12 amino acids. With 4 bases clipped from V and 8 bases from J, the junction kept 2 bases outside the gene matches. The V gene's germline CDR1 is MGHRA and CDR2 YSYEKL. The CDR3 protein is CASSRTGDGYTF. CDR3 DNA sequence: TGCGCCAGCAGCCGGACAGGGGACGGCTACACCTTC.

This chain connects TRBV5-1 to TRBJ1-4, with D uncertain. Trimming left V 3 bases short and J 6 bases short, with 12 bases between. Looked up from germline, CDR1 is SGHRS and CDR2 is YFSETQ. The CDR3 loop spans 14 amino acids. Here the CDR3 DNA reads TGCGCCAGCAGCTCAGGAGGTACGGATGAAAAACTGTTTTTT. Encoded protein: CASSSGGTDEKLFF. Full variable domain (missing parts from reference TRBV5-1 and TRBJ1-4): KAGVTQTPRYLIKTRGQQVTLSCSPISGHRSVSWYQQTPGQGLQFLFEYFSETQRNKGNFPGRFSGRQFSNSRSEMNVSTLELGDSALYLCASSSGGTDEKLFFGSGTQLSVL.

The chain's CDR3 is CASSSTGEWNIQYF. In nucleotides, the CDR3 is TGTGCCAGCAGTTCGACTGGGGAGTGGAACATTCAGTACTTC. The J gene is TRBJ2-4, the V gene TRBV6-5, with D maybe TRBD2 (5 bases). Germline-derived CDR1 and CDR2 are MNHEY and SVGAGI. This CDR3 contains 14 residues. V shed 4 bases and J shed 7 bases, with 14 bases lying between them.

The genes are TRBV6-1 and TRBJ2-1, with TRBD2 matching 10 bases. Germline values: CDR1 MNHNS, CDR2 SASEGT. Trimming cost V 11 bases and J 9 bases; bases outside gene matches: 19. The CDR3 consists of 16 residues. This CDR3 reads CAVSGWTSGGGPEQFF. Here the CDR3 DNA reads TGTGCCGTCAGTGGTTGGACTAGCGGCGGGGGCCCTGAGCAGTTCTTC.

This clone has a single count. The chain links TRBV28 to TRBJ2-2; no definite D call. The CDR3 loop spans 12 amino acids. Germline CDR1 and CDR2: MDHEN and SYDVKM. V lost 6 bases and J lost 4, with 6 bases in between. CDR3 residues: CASSSTTGELFF. The CDR3 DNA sequence: TGTGCCAGCAGCTCTACCACCGGGGAGCTGTTTTTT.

The V call is TRBV28, the J call TRBJ2-1; D gene unclear. From germline, CDR1 is MDHEN and CDR2 SYDVKM. V lost 3 bases and J lost 9, with 9 bases in between. The CDR3 extends over 12 amino acids. CDR3 bases: TGTGCCAGCAGTTTTGGGCCACCTGAGCAGTTCTTC. Translated: CASSFGPPEQFF.

The V gene is TRBV29-1, the J gene TRBJ2-3, with 12 bases fitting TRBD2. V lost 6 bases to trimming and J lost 2 bases; unmatched junction nucleotides: 9. Germline V lookup: CDR1 SQVTM, CDR2 ANQGSEA. CDR3 length: 16 residues. The CDR3: CSVAGTSGQNTDTQYF. The CDR3, as DNA: TGCAGCGTCGCTGGGACTAGCGGGCAGAACACAGATACGCAGTATTTT.

The V call is TRBV3-1 (or the pseudogene TRBV3-2), the J call TRBJ2-5, with D tentatively TRBD1 (6 bases). This CDR3 comprises 18 residues. The V and J ends lost 1 base and 7 bases respectively, with 25 bases between them. Germline CDR1 and CDR2: LGHDT and YNNKEL (reference sequence). The CDR3 coding sequence is TGTGCCAGCAGCCAAGTTCTTACGGGACGAGGCCAAGGGGGGACCCAGTACTTC. It is translated as CASSQVLTGRGQGGTQYF.

The chain links TRBV7-9 to TRBJ2-7, with D perhaps TRBD2 (6 bases). The V end was cut by 6 bases, the J end by 0 bases, with 9 bases between. The CDR3 consists of 13 residues. Germline lookup yields CDR1 SEHNR and CDR2 FQNEAQ (reference sequence). In DNA form, the CDR3 reads TGTGCCAGCAGTTCGGGGGTCTCCTACGAGCAGTACTTC. Translated: CASSSGVSYEQYF.

V and J are TRBV7-3 and TRBJ2-3; D call uncertain. Germline V lookup: CDR1 SGHTA, CDR2 FQGTGA. CDR3 length: 16 residues. Trimming removed 2 bases from V and 1 base from J, with 13 bases in between. DNA for the CDR3: TGTGCCAGCAGCTTACGAAGCCGAACGGGCACAGATACGCAGTATTTT. Protein sequence: CASSLRSRTGTDTQYF.

The chain recombines TRBV6-5 with TRBJ2-3; TRBD2 matches 8 bases. The CDR3 sequence is 15 residues long. Germline V gene lookup returns CDR1 MNHEY and CDR2 SVGAGI. V gave up 6 bases and J gave up 6 bases; unmatched junction bases: 11. The CDR3, as DNA: TGTGCCAGCAGGAGAAGCGGGGGAAAAGGGGATACGCAGTATTTT. It encodes CASRRSGGKGDTQYF.

The CDR3 loop is CASSPREGIAETQYF. The CDR3 region has the DNA TGTGCCAGCTCACCACGAGAGGGTATTGCCGAGACCCAGTACTTC. V and J are TRBV18 and TRBJ2-5; D might be TRBD2 (5 bases). Trimming took 1 base from V and 5 from J, leaving 14 bases between them. The CDR3 length is 15 residues. Germline lookup yields CDR1 KGHSH and CDR2 LQKENI.

The CDR3 DNA is TGTGCCAGCAGCCTTGGGACTTCGAACACCGGGGAGCTGTTTTTT. Translated, it gives CASSLGTSNTGELFF. This sequence joins TRBV6-5 and TRBJ2-2; D perhaps matches TRBD2 (6 bases). Trimming removed 6 bases from V and 0 bases from J, with 11 bases in between. Looked up from germline, CDR1 is MNHEY and CDR2 is SVGAGI. The CDR3 loop spans 15 amino acids.

The CDR3 spells CAISDPKNIQYF. The CDR3 bases are TGTGCCATCAGTGACCCGAAAAACATTCAGTACTTC. The chain couples TRBV10-3 to TRBJ2-4; D is unresolved. Trimming left V 3 bases short and J 4 bases short, with 4 bases between. The CDR3 is 12 residues long. Germline lookup yields CDR1 ENHRY and CDR2 SYGVKD.

The gene calls are TRBV27 and TRBJ2-5; D may be TRBD1 (5 bases). The CDR3 runs to 13 residues. V was trimmed by 3 bases and J by 5 bases, leaving 10 bases between them. Germline V gene sequence: CDR1 MNHEY, CDR2 SMNVEV (reference sequence). The CDR3 DNA reads as TGTGCCAGCAGTTTCCAGGGTTGGGAGACCCAGTACTTC. As protein: CASSFQGWETQYF.

This clone was observed once. The chain carries TRBV19 and TRBJ2-5, with D possibly matching TRBD1 (6 bases). The germline gives CDR1 LNHDA, CDR2 SQIVND (reference sequence). This CDR3 spans 16 amino acids. Trimming removed 0 bases from V and 4 bases from J, with 15 bases in between. CDR3 protein: CASSIDRVRGTETQYF. In nucleotides, the CDR3 is TGTGCCAGTAGTATAGATCGAGTCAGGGGCACAGAGACCCAGTACTTC.

This sequence joins TRBV28 and TRBJ2-7; TRBD1 is a possible D gene (6 bases). Germline CDR1 MDHEN, CDR2 SYDVKM. V was clipped by 6 bases and J by 6 bases, with 15 bases between them. CDR3 length equals 13 residues. This chain's CDR3 is CASSRGGSLEQYF. DNA for the CDR3: TGTGCCAGCAGCCGTGGGGGCTCCCTCGAGCAGTACTTC. The whole variable domain, filled in from reference TRBV28 and TRBJ2-7, reads DVKVTQSSRYLVKRTGEKVFLECVQDMDHENMFWYRQDPGLGLRLIYFSYDVKMKEKGDIPEGYSVSREKKERFSLILESASTNQTSMYLCASSRGGSLEQYFGPGTRLTVT.

This sequence joins TRBV3-1 (or the pseudogene TRBV3-2) and TRBJ2-5; D not certain. CDR1 LGHDT and CDR2 YNNKEL come from the germline V gene (reference sequence). The CDR3 consists of 15 residues. The ends were cut back, 0 bases at V and 5 bases at J, with 13 bases in the middle. The CDR3 sequence: CASSQDRWAPETQYF. DNA of the CDR3: TGTGCCAGCAGCCAAGATCGGTGGGCCCCGGAGACCCAGTACTTC.

The CDR3 sequence is CASSPVLWLFF. The CDR3 nucleotides are TGTGCCAGCAGCCCGGTCCTGTGGTTGTTTTTT. V is TRBV28 and J is TRBJ1-4; D uncertain. This CDR3 spans 11 amino acids. V dropped 6 bases and J dropped 15 bases, with 14 bases sitting between them. Germline-derived CDR1 and CDR2 are MDHEN and SYDVKM.

The chain joins TRBV19 to TRBJ2-7; D not resolved. From germline, CDR1 is LNHDA and CDR2 SQIVND (reference sequence). V lost 7 bases and J 5 bases, leaving 15 bases between the germline ends. The CDR3 is 13 residues long. DNA for the CDR3: TGTGCCAGTAACGGCGGAGCCCCCCACGAGCAGTACTTC. Translation: CASNGGAPHEQYF. The full variable domain, in which reference TRBV19 and TRBJ2-7 provide the parts outside the CDR3, is DGGITQSPKYLFRKEGQNVTLSCEQNLNHDAMYWYRQDPGQGLRLIYYSQIVNDFQKGDIAEGYSVSREKKESFPLTVTSAQKNPTAFYLCASNGGAPHEQYFGPGTRLTVT.

The chain is built from TRBV27 and TRBJ2-3; 9 nucleotides agree with TRBD2. Unmatched junction bases numbered 6, after V lost 2 bases and J lost 0 bases. The CDR3 covers 17 residues. Germline loops: CDR1 MNHEY, CDR2 SMNVEV (reference sequence). CDR3 coding DNA: TGTGCCAGCAGTTTAGCGGGAGGGCCAATTAGCACAGATACGCAGTATTTT. As protein: CASSLAGGPISTDTQYF.

This clone appeared once. The V and J genes are TRBV6-6 and TRBJ2-3, with 10 bases that match TRBD2. The CDR3 spans 16 residues. Germline lookup yields CDR1 MNHNY and CDR2 SVGAGI (reference sequence). Unmatched junction bases numbered 13, after V lost 6 bases and J lost 7 bases. DNA of the CDR3: TGTGCCAGCAGCTACCCCGCTAGCGGGAGTAGGAATACGCAGTATTTT. Protein sequence: CASSYPASGSRNTQYF.

Here the CDR3 reads CATSLARTDTQYF. The CDR3 bases are TGTGCCACCAGCCTAGCGCGCACAGATACGCAGTATTTT. The J gene is TRBJ2-3, the V gene TRBV24-1, with a weak D call TRBD2 (6 bases). The CDR3 loop spans 13 amino acids. Germline lookup yields CDR1 KGHDR and CDR2 SFDVKD. Trimming stripped 7 bases from V and 1 base from J, with 8 bases between.

V usage is TRBV7-9 and J usage is TRBJ1-2; TRBD1 agrees at 7 bases. The CDR3 consists of 15 residues. The germline CDR1 and CDR2 sequences are SEHNR and FQNEAQ (reference sequence). The junction had 12 bases not matched to a gene; V was cut back by 5 bases and J by 6 bases. CDR3 nucleotide sequence: TGTGCCAGCAGCGACGACAGGGTGGTATTCAATGGCTACACCTTC. It specifies CASSDDRVVFNGYTF.

This clone was detected only once. The chain combines TRBV19 with TRBJ2-3; 16 positions match TRBD2. Unmatched junction bases numbered 9, after V lost 10 bases and J lost 2 bases. Per germline, CDR1 LNHDA and CDR2 SQIVND (reference sequence). The CDR3 totals 17 residues. The CDR3 region has the DNA TGTGCCACTCTTGGGACTAGCGGGAGGGCGATCACAGATACGCAGTATTTT. Translated: CATLGTSGRAITDTQYF.

The chain joins TRBV2 to TRBJ2-7; TRBD1 matches at 8 bases. V lost 6 bases and J lost 4; bases outside the gene matches: 8. Germline V lookup: CDR1 SNHLY, CDR2 FYNNEI. The CDR3 extends over 14 amino acids. CDR3 sequence: CASSGQGPRYEQYF. The CDR3 region has the DNA TGTGCCAGCAGCGGACAGGGCCCTCGGTACGAGCAGTACTTC.

The gene calls are TRBV7-3 and TRBJ2-7; weak D call: TRBD1 (6 bases). The ends were cut back, 5 bases at V and 2 bases at J, with 13 bases in the middle. Germline V gene data show CDR1 as SGHTA and CDR2 as FQGTGA. This CDR3 spans 14 amino acids. CDR3 DNA sequence: TGTGCCAGCAGCACCCTACAGGGCCCCTACGAGCAGTACTTC. Protein product: CASSTLQGPYEQYF.